This paragraph reports one TCR beta chain. Its antigen is still unknown. TCRdb's table, derived via immunoSEQ multiplex PCR, lists solely in-frame clones and lacks some. The sample includes 50,000 or so clones, about 90% seen only once; the top ten take about 2.9%. The data were obtained in a study of graft-versus-host responses after intestinal transplantation. For the study at large: Multivisceral, liver-intestinal, or isolated intestinal grafts were transplanted into recipients. Study results and limitations: Detection of GvH clones occurred in recipient marrow, and some had their first appearance in ileum or blood.

Germline values: CDR1 SGHDT, CDR2 YYEEEE. The ends lost 4 bases at V and 2 bases at J; junction bases unmatched: 9. The CDR3 runs 15 residues. V usage is TRBV5-6 and J usage is TRBJ2-7, with 7 nucleotides matching TRBD1. The sequences come from PBMCs, collected about 4 months after intestinal transplantation. This clonotype originated in a human patient who received an intestinal transplant, so some T cells may come from the graft donor. The CDR3 spells CASSPGTVSTYEQYF. The CDR3 bases are TGTGCCAGCAGCCCAGGGACAGTGTCAACCTACGAGCAGTACTTC.